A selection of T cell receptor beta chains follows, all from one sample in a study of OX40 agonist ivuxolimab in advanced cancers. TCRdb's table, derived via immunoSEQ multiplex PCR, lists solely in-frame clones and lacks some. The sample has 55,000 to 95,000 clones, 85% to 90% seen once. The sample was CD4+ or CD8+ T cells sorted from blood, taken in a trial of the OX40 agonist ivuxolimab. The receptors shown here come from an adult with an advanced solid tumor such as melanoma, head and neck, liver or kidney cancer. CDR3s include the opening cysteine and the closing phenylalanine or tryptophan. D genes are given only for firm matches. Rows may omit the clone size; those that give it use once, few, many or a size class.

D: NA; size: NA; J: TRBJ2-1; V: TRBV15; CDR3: CATSRDRTGIEQFF; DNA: TGTGCCACCAGCAGAGATAGGACGGGAATTGAGCAGTTCTTC
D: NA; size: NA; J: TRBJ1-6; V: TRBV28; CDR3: CASSLELSSSPLHF; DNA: TGTGCCAGCAGTTTGGAGTTAAGTTCTTCACCCCTCCACTTT
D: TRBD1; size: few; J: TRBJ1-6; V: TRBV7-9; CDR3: CASSLGTGYSPLHF; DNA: TGTGCCAGCAGCTTAGGGACAGGGTACTCACCCCTCCACTTT
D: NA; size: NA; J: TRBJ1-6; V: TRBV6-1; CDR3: CASSSGPYNSPLHF; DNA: TGTGCCAGCAGCTCAGGGCCGTATAATTCACCCCTCCACTTT
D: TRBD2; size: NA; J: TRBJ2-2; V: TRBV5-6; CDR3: CASSLRQGGTGELFF; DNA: TGTGCCAGCAGCTTGCGGCAGGGAGGGACCGGGGAGCTGTTTTTT
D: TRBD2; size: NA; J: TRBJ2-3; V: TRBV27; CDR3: CASSSAGAGGTTDTQYF; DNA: TGTGCCAGCAGTTCCGCAGGGGCGGGAGGAACGACAGATACGCAGTATTTT
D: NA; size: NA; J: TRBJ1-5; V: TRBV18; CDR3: CASSPRGRESGQPQHF; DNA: TGTGCCAGCTCACCGCGAGGCAGGGAATCGGGTCAGCCCCAGCATTTT
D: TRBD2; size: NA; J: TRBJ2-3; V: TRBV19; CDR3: CASGLAVHTDTQYF; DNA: TGTGCCAGTGGACTAGCGGTACACACAGATACGCAGTATTTT
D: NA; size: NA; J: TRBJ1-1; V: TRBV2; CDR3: CASSEGENTEAFF; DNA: TGTGCCAGCAGTGAAGGGGAGAACACTGAAGCTTTCTTT
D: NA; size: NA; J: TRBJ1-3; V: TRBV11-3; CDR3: CASSLVSGNTIYF; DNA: TGTGCCAGCAGCTTAGTCTCTGGAAACACCATATATTTT
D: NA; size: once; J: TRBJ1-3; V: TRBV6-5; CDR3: CASSYSEGTGNTIYF; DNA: TGTGCCAGCAGTTACTCTGAGGGGACTGGAAACACCATATATTTT
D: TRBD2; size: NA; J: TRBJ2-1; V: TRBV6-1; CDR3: CASSEGREDRLRDEQFF; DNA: TGTGCCAGCAGTGAGGGGCGGGAGGACCGACTGCGGGATGAGCAGTTCTTC
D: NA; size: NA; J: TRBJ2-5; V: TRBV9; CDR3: CASSPSSGQIQETQYF; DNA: TGTGCCAGCAGCCCCTCGAGTGGACAGATTCAAGAGACCCAGTACTTC
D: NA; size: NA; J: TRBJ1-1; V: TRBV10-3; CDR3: CAISESLTNTEAFF; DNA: TGTGCCATCAGTGAGTCTTTGACGAACACTGAAGCTTTCTTT
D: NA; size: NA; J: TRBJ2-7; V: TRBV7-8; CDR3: CASSSRYEQYF; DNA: TGTGCCAGCAGCTCCCGCTACGAGCAGTACTTC
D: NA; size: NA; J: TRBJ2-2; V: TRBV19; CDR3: CASTPPTGELFF; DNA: TGTGCCAGTACCCCACCCACCGGGGAGCTGTTTTTT
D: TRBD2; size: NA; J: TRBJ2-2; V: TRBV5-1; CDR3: CASSVGTSGYRELFF; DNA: TGCGCCAGCAGCGTCGGGACTAGCGGGTACAGGGAGCTGTTTTTT
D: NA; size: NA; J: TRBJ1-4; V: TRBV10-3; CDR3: CAISDPQSTNEKLFF; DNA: TGTGCCATCAGTGACCCGCAATCAACTAATGAAAAACTGTTTTTT
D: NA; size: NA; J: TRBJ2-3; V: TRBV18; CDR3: CASSPPTLPRGDTQYF; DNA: TGTGCCAGCTCACCACCAACCCTCCCCCGTGGCGATACGCAGTATTTT
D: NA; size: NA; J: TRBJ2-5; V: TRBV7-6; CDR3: CASSPRDGETQYF; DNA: TGTGCCAGCAGCCCCCGGGATGGAGAGACCCAGTACTTC
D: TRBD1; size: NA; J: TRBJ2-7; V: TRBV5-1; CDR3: CASSPRQGGHEQYF; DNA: TGCGCCAGCAGCCCCAGACAGGGGGGTCACGAGCAGTACTTC
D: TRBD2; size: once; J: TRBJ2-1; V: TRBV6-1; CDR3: CASSGGTSGNNEQFF; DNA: TGTGCCAGCAGCGGAGGGACTAGCGGGAACAATGAGCAGTTCTTC
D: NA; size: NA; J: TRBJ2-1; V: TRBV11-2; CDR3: CASSLEQVNEQFF; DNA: TGTGCCAGCAGCTTAGAACAGGTCAATGAGCAGTTCTTC
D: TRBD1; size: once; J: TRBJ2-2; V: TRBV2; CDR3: CASSPRRYDRVGTGELFF; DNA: TGTGCCAGCAGTCCGAGACGTTATGACAGGGTAGGGACCGGGGAGCTGTTTTTT
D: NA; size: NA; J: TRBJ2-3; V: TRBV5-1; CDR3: CASSLERHGSVDTQYF; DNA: TGCGCCAGCAGCTTGGAACGACACGGGAGTGTAGATACGCAGTATTTT
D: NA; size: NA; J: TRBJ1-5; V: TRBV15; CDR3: CATSRDTHGQPQHF; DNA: TGTGCCACCAGCAGAGATACCCACGGTCAGCCCCAGCATTTT
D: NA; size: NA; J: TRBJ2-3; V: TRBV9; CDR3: CASSVAPTSTDTQYF; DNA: TGTGCCAGCAGCGTAGCCCCTACTTCCACAGATACGCAGTATTTT
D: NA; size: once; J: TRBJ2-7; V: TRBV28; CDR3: CASSLPGDIISYEQYF; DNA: TGTGCCAGCAGTCTCCCCGGGGACATCATCTCCTACGAGCAGTACTTC
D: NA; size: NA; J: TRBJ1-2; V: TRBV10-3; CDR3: CAISGERSGYTF; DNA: TGTGCCATCAGTGGCGAGCGGAGTGGCTACACCTTC
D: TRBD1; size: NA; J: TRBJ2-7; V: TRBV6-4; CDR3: CASRNPGQGAYEQYF; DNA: TGTGCCAGCAGGAACCCGGGACAGGGTGCCTACGAGCAGTACTTC
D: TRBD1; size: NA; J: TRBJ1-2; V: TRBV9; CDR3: CASSVVQGAAGGYTF; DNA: TGTGCCAGCAGCGTAGTGCAGGGGGCGGCGGGAGGCTACACCTTC
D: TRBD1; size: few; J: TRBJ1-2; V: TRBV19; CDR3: CASSGLSGGTNYGYTF; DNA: TGTGCCAGTAGTGGTCTATCAGGGGGCACTAACTATGGCTACACCTTC
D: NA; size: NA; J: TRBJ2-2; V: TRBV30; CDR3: CAWSEPPPGVPNTGELFF; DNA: TGTGCCTGGAGTGAACCCCCCCCAGGGGTCCCGAACACCGGGGAGCTGTTTTTT
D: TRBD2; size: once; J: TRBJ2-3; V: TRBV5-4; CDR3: CASSVGTTDTQYF; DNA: TGTGCCAGCAGCGTCGGGACTACGGATACGCAGTATTTT
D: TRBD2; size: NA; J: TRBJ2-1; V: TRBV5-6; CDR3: CASSLVLAGGGHEQFF; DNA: TGTGCCAGCAGCTTGGTATTAGCGGGGGGCGGTCATGAGCAGTTCTTC
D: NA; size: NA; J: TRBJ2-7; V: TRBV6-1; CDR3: CASSVTGTKYEQYF; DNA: TGTGCCAGCAGTGTAACCGGGACAAAATACGAGCAGTACTTC
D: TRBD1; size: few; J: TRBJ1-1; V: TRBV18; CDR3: CASSPPWTGIPEAFF; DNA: TGTGCCAGCTCACCACCGTGGACAGGGATTCCTGAAGCTTTCTTT
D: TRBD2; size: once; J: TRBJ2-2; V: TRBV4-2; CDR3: CASRTGLAGEGELFF; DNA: TGTGCCAGCAGGACCGGACTAGCGGGAGAAGGGGAGCTGTTTTTT